The 29 T cell receptor beta chains given below trace back to one sample, sequenced in a study of response to subunit inactivated influenza vaccine (dated by TCRdb to between 2018 and 2020). Libraries were built with RT-PCR. The sample was run on an Illumina HiSeq 2500. TCRdb reanalyzed the raw reads on its own, using fastp at Q25 for trimming and MiXCR for clone calling, and kept in-frame beta chains. Rows matching on CDR3 protein sequence are summarized as one entry with the most common DNA and genes. The sample records about 540,000 distinct CDR3 sequences, under 30% of which are singletons. Approximately 3% of the sample goes to the ten largest clones. This sample also appeared in a second study, on T cells expressing NK-cell markers. Reported in the second study: TCR beta cDNA libraries were made by 5'RACE template switching that added a universal primer site and unique molecular identifiers.

Sample: CD4+ T cells sorted from PBMCs, taken 12 days after vaccination. These receptors were obtained from a man in his fifties who received an inactivated influenza vaccine. Donor details come from another sample of the same person, matched by shared clones.

This clonotype occurred once. The DNA of the CDR3 is TGCGCCAGCAGCCAAGAAAGGGGTCTCTCAGGCACCGGGGAGCTGTTTTTT. Its translation: CASSQERGLSGTGELFF. The chain joins TRBV4-1 to TRBJ2-2; D is possibly TRBD1 (5 bases). Germline lookup yields CDR1 MGHRA and CDR2 YSYEKL. This CDR3 has 17 amino acids. V lost 0 bases, J lost 4 bases, and 15 bases lay in between.

This clonotype occurred a few times. The CDR3 here is CSAPRQGDPEKLFF. The CDR3 nucleotides are TGCAGTGCCCCGCGGCAGGGAGATCCAGAAAAACTGTTTTTT. The chain combines TRBV20-1 with TRBJ1-4, with D possibly TRBD1 on 5 matching bases. Trimming shortened V by 6 bases and J by 8 bases, and 19 bases separated the two germline ends. The germline V gene encodes CDR1 DFQATT and CDR2 SNEGSKA (reference sequence). The CDR3 covers 14 residues.

This clonotype was detected a few times. The V call is TRBV24-1, the J call TRBJ1-2; 10 nucleotides line up with TRBD1. The CDR3 contains 13 residues. V shed 6 bases, J shed 6 bases, and the junction held 3 bases outside the gene matches. Germline V lookup: CDR1 KGHDR, CDR2 SFDVKD. CDR3 nucleotides: TGTGCCACCAGTAAGGGACAGGGGAATGGCTACACCTTC. This encodes CATSKGQGNGYTF.

This clonotype has just a few counts. The chain carries TRBV4-3 and TRBJ2-7; 9 nucleotides agree with TRBD2. J was trimmed by 6 bases and V by 0 bases; bases with no gene match: 6. Germline CDR1 and CDR2: LGHNA and YSLEER. This CDR3 comprises 15 residues. The CDR3 coding sequence is TGCGCCAGCAGCCAAGATCGGGCGGGAGGGCTCGAGCAGTACTTC. It specifies CASSQDRAGGLEQYF.

Only a few counts were recorded for this clonotype. The rearrangement links TRBV7-2 to TRBJ1-1; D unclear. CDR3 length: 14 residues. Germline loops: CDR1 SGHTA, CDR2 FQGNSA. Trimming stripped 2 bases from V and 2 bases from J, with 9 bases between. CDR3 DNA sequence: TGTGCCAGCAGCTTACCTGTCAGCAACACTGAAGCTTTCTTT. Translating gives CASSLPVSNTEAFF.

The table lists this clonotype with a few counts. The J gene is TRBJ2-7, the V gene TRBV20-1; a weak D match, TRBD1 (7 bases). Trimming removed 0 bases at V and 6 bases at J, with 15 bases between. The germline CDR1 and CDR2 sequences are DFQATT and SNEGSKA (reference sequence). The CDR3 runs to 14 residues. The CDR3 loop is CSAREAGGRGEQYF. CDR3 DNA sequence: TGCAGTGCTAGAGAGGCAGGGGGGCGCGGCGAGCAGTACTTC.

This chain links TRBV18 with TRBJ2-7, with D perhaps TRBD1 (5 bases). In germline, CDR1 is KGHSH, CDR2 LQKENI. Trimming removed 5 bases at V and 6 bases at J, with 14 bases between. This CDR3 contains 13 residues. This CDR3 reads CASSSPPGAEQYF. The CDR3 DNA follows: TGTGCCAGCTCATCCCCCCCTGGGGCCGAGCAGTACTTC.

CDR3 DNA sequence: TGCAGCGTTGAAGGACAGGGTTTTGGTGAGCAGTTCTTC. Protein sequence: CSVEGQGFGEQFF. The chain links TRBV29-1 to TRBJ2-1; 7 bases align to TRBD1. The CDR3 contains 13 residues. Germline values: CDR1 SQVTM, CDR2 ANQGSEA. Trimming took 1 base from V and 9 from J; bases not matched to a gene: 6.

The CDR3 is CSFTGTGEDGYTF. CDR3 coding DNA: TGCAGCTTCACCGGGACAGGGGAGGATGGCTACACCTTC. The chain has TRBV29-1 and TRBJ1-2; TRBD1 aligns across 10 bases. Germline V CDR1 and CDR2: SQVTM, ANQGSEA. V gave up 8 bases and J gave up 6 bases; unmatched junction bases: 9. This CDR3 has 13 residues.

J is TRBJ2-7 and V is TRBV6-6; 7 bases are shared with TRBD1. Germline values: CDR1 MNHNY, CDR2 SVGAGI (reference sequence). The CDR3 sequence is 13 residues long. V gave up 5 bases and J gave up 0 bases; unmatched junction bases: 1. The CDR3 region has the DNA TGTGCCAGCAGTAACAGGGGCTCCTACGAGCAGTACTTC. Translation gives CASSNRGSYEQYF.

The rearrangement joins TRBV10-2 to TRBJ2-7; D remains unclear. The CDR3 consists of 17 residues. The V and J ends lost 0 bases and 0 bases respectively, with 15 bases between them. Germline CDR1 and CDR2: WSHSY and SAAADI. The CDR3 spells CASSESNILTSSYEQYF. The CDR3 nucleotides are TGCGCCAGCAGTGAGTCTAACATTCTAACGAGCTCCTACGAGCAGTACTTC.

This clonotype was picked up a small number of times. The rearrangement uses TRBV10-3 and TRBJ2-7; a possible D gene is TRBD2 (6 bases). The V and J ends lost 6 bases and 0 bases respectively, with 12 bases between them. Germline V gene sequence: CDR1 ENHRY, CDR2 SYGVKD. The CDR3 has 14 residues. CDR3 protein: CAIRVGGSSYEQYF. The DNA of the CDR3 is TGTGCCATCAGGGTGGGGGGAAGCTCCTACGAGCAGTACTTC.

This chain uses TRBV12-3 or TRBV12-4 with TRBJ1-1; D is unresolved. The CDR3 runs to 13 residues. V lost 7 bases and J 8 bases, leaving 17 bases between the germline ends. The DNA for the CDR3 is TGTGCCAGCATTTCTTACCCGGGGTTGGAAGCTTTCTTT. Amino acid sequence: CASISYPGLEAFF.

The rearrangement uses TRBV6-2 or TRBV6-3 and TRBJ2-1; unclear D gene. Germline V gene sequence: CDR1 MNHEY, CDR2 SVGEGT. V lost 6 bases and J 2 bases, leaving 2 bases between the germline ends. The CDR3 is made up of 11 amino acids. The CDR3 coding sequence is TGTGCCAGCAGGGCCTACAATGAGCAGTTCTTC. Amino acid sequence: CASRAYNEQFF.

V gene TRBV9 combines with J gene TRBJ2-2; 10 bases agree with TRBD2. CDR1 and CDR2 (germline): SGDLS, YYNGEE. V lost 4 bases, J lost 4 bases, and 7 bases stayed unmatched. This CDR3 is built from 16 residues. CDR3 sequence reads: CASSIQAGGGTGELFF. The CDR3 nucleotides are TGTGCCAGCAGCATCCAAGCGGGAGGGGGCACCGGGGAGCTGTTTTTT.

This clonotype was observed a single time. The V call is TRBV10-3, the J call TRBJ2-7; possible D gene TRBD2, 5 bases. V gave up 5 bases and J gave up 7 bases, with 12 bases separating them. The CDR3 runs 12 residues. Germline loops: CDR1 ENHRY, CDR2 SYGVKD. The CDR3 is CAISPVTGEQYF. The CDR3 DNA is TGTGCCATCAGTCCCGTGACGGGGGAGCAGTACTTC.

This clonotype showed up just a few times. The chain uses TRBV29-1 and TRBJ2-7; 8 bases line up with TRBD2. The germline V gene has CDR1 SQVTM and CDR2 ANQGSEA. Trimming at V came to 6 bases and at J to 3 bases, leaving 7 bases not matched to a gene. CDR3 size: 13 residues. The CDR3 here is CSVSSGPSYEQYF. The CDR3, as DNA: TGCAGCGTATCTAGCGGGCCGAGCTACGAGCAGTACTTC.

The chain carries TRBV6-1 and TRBJ2-3; 9 nucleotides match TRBD2. Germline lookup yields CDR1 MNHNS and CDR2 SASEGT. The CDR3 is 15 residues long. With V trimmed by 3 bases and J by 2 bases, 3 bases remained unmatched. CDR3 nucleotides: TGTGCCAGCAGTGAGGTAGCGGGGGACACAGATACGCAGTATTTT. Translation gives CASSEVAGDTDTQYF.

In its sample, this clonotype was seen many times. The rearrangement links TRBV4-3 to TRBJ1-5; D not resolved. This CDR3 is built from 15 residues. V shed 0 bases and J shed 0 bases, with 6 bases lying between them. The germline V gene has CDR1 LGHNA and CDR2 YSLEER. The CDR3 DNA sequence: TGCGCCAGCAGCCAAGATCTAAGTAGCAATCAGCCCCAGCATTTT. Its translation is CASSQDLSSNQPQHF.

This clonotype appeared a few times. V usage is TRBV18 and J usage is TRBJ1-4; D gene uncertain. The CDR3 runs 15 residues. V gave up 0 bases and J gave up 5 bases, with 10 bases separating them. Germline V gives CDR1 KGHSH, CDR2 LQKENI. The CDR3 loop is CASSPPSRSNEKLFF. The CDR3 DNA is TGTGCCAGCTCACCACCGTCTAGGTCAAATGAAAAACTGTTTTTT.

V is TRBV6-1 and J is TRBJ2-1; 14 bases agree with TRBD2. Germline V gives CDR1 MNHNS, CDR2 SASEGT. The CDR3 has 18 residues. J was trimmed by 3 bases and V by 6 bases; bases with no gene match: 10. CDR3 nucleotide sequence: TGTGCCAGCAGCTCATCCGGGACTAGCGGGGGTCACTACAATGAGCAGTTCTTC. Amino acids: CASSSSGTSGGHYNEQFF.

This chain connects TRBV6-2 or TRBV6-3 to TRBJ1-5; weak D call: TRBD1 (6 bases). The CDR3 has 15 amino acids. Trimming removed 6 bases at V and 3 bases at J, with 15 bases between. Germline loops: CDR1 MNHEY, CDR2 SVGEGT. CDR3: CASRPGQIYNQPQHF. DNA of the CDR3: TGTGCCAGCAGGCCCGGACAGATTTACAATCAGCCCCAGCATTTT.

This chain connects TRBV28 to TRBJ2-7, with D perhaps TRBD1 (5 bases). V was cut by 10 bases and J by 10 bases, with 20 bases left in between. Germline V gene data show CDR1 as MDHEN and CDR2 as SYDVKM. The CDR3 is 12 residues long. CDR3 sequence (DNA): TGTGCCACGGAGACAGTCTATGGGATACAGTACTTC. Translated: CATETVYGIQYF.

This clonotype has a count of ten or more. The chain combines TRBV10-2 with TRBJ2-3; 8 nucleotides match TRBD1. Germline CDR1 and CDR2: WSHSY and SAAADI. The CDR3 contains 16 residues. V dropped 8 bases and J dropped 2; count of bases not matched to a gene: 12. In DNA, the CDR3 is TGCGCCAGCTATCCGAGAGTGACAGGGGCCACAGATACGCAGTATTTT. As protein: CASYPRVTGATDTQYF.

This clonotype occurred a few times. This chain uses TRBV29-1 with TRBJ2-3; 8 bases map to TRBD1. The germline V gene has CDR1 SQVTM and CDR2 ANQGSEA. J gave up 3 bases and V 6 bases, and 5 bases lay outside the gene matches. This CDR3 is 13 amino acids long. CDR3 amino acids: CSVGQVLTDTQYF. The CDR3, as DNA: TGCAGCGTGGGACAGGTTTTGACAGATACGCAGTATTTT.

This clonotype has only a few counts. The chain combines TRBV10-2 with TRBJ2-7; perhaps TRBD1 as D (5 bases). CDR3 size: 13 residues. Germline V CDR1 and CDR2: WSHSY, SAAADI. The V and J ends lost 3 bases and 3 bases respectively, with 9 bases between them. CDR3 nucleotides: TGCGCCAGCAGTGAAGGACACAGCTACGAGCAGTACTTC. Protein product: CASSEGHSYEQYF.

This clonotype was seen a few times. The V gene is TRBV6-4, the J gene TRBJ1-1; TRBD1 aligns across 9 bases. V trimming: 5 bases; J trimming: 4 bases; junction bases outside the gene matches: 2. Germline V gene data show CDR1 as MRHNA and CDR2 as SNTAGT. The CDR3 consists of 13 residues. Here the CDR3 DNA reads TGTGCCAGCAGTATGGACAGGGGCACTGAAGCTTTCTTT. Amino acid sequence: CASSMDRGTEAFF.

The chain couples TRBV6-2 or TRBV6-3 to TRBJ2-7; TRBD2 is a possible D gene (6 bases). Per the germline V gene, CDR1 is MNHEY and CDR2 is SVGEGT. The CDR3 sequence is 15 residues long. V lost 2 bases, J lost 3 bases, and 14 bases lay in between. CDR3 in DNA: TGTGCCAGCAGTTACGGGAGGCAGGCCGACTACGAGCAGTACTTC. This codes for CASSYGRQADYEQYF.

The CDR3 nucleotides are TGCGCCAGCAGCCCCGGGGGGGGTCAGTCCTACGAGCAGTACTTC. Amino acids: CASSPGGGQSYEQYF. This rearrangement joins TRBV5-1 to TRBJ2-7; 8 bases are shared with TRBD2. The germline gives CDR1 SGHRS, CDR2 YFSETQ. Trimming removed 4 bases from V and 1 base from J; junction bases left unmatched: 7. The CDR3 runs to 15 residues. Full variable domain (remainder filled in from reference TRBV5-1 and TRBJ2-7): KAGVTQTPRYLIKTRGQQVTLSCSPISGHRSVSWYQQTPGQGLQFLFEYFSETQRNKGNFPGRFSGRQFSNSRSEMNVSTLELGDSALYLCASSPGGGQSYEQYFGPGTRLTVT.